This section outlines one TCR beta chain sequence together with its context. This clonotype has at least ten counts. Its antigen is currently not known. Base qualities are not provided; no much larger clone lies one nucleotide away. This specimen belongs to a study of T cells in Graves' hyperthyroidism and ophthalmopathy (dated by TCRdb to between 2018 and 2020). Broadly, across the study: Peripheral blood samples were taken at initial diagnosis, before any treatment was given. The approximately 100 discovery patients were divided at random into training and test sets in a 7:3 ratio. Once sampling was done, hyperthyroidism patients were given methimazole at a starting dose of 30 mg daily, whereas ophthalmopathy patients were given high-dose intravenous methylprednisolone. The paper describes TCR Vbeta CDR3 sequencing of roughly 130 peripheral blood samples, made up of 43 ophthalmopathy patients, roughly 80 hyperthyroidism patients and roughly 17 progressor patients. Whether ophthalmopathy could be predicted prospectively was tested in an independent validation cohort made up of 18 hyperthyroidism patients plus 17 patients who later progressed to ophthalmopathy. A discovery cohort of approximately 100 patients, about 40 with Graves' ophthalmopathy and under 60 with stable Graves' hyperthyroidism, was used to find distinguishing TCR V-J signatures. In six Graves' hyperthyroidism patients, the study also compared T-cell repertoires from thyroid tissue with T-cell repertoires from blood. General findings and caveats noted by the study authors: A model built on a 13 V-J signature distinguished ophthalmopathy from stable hyperthyroidism, reaching 87.88% sensitivity and approximately 81% specificity in cross-validation and 80%/75% in testing. In validation, progression to ophthalmopathy was predicted by the model with roughly 71% sensitivity and 72% to 85% specificity, a median of approximately 6.5 months before onset. Sample size was not statistically predetermined, and investigators were not blinded to group allocation. Most expanded thyroid clonotypes (frequency above 0.001) were also detected in blood, a finding suggesting that blood repertoires may reflect thyroid immune responses.

Amplification of TCR beta CDR3 regions was carried out from RNA transcripts. The TCR CDR3 was subjected to a first round of RT-PCR using the HTBI primer set and the Qiagen OneStep RT-PCR kit. The libraries were constructed in a second round of multiplex PCR and then size-selected and purified. Libraries were sequenced paired-end with 100 bp reads on an Illumina HiSeq2000. On the authors' methods: SOAPnuke was used to process the raw data, throwing out any read that contained adapters or uncalled bases, had a mean Phred below 15, or lacked an exact constant-primer or identifier match. COPE v1.2.5 was used to merge the high-quality paired reads, and each unique nucleotide sequence was defined as a clonotype. Clonotypes were aligned to IMGT TRBV, TRBD and TRBJ reference segments using MiTCR v1.1. Only V-J combinations with frequency above 0.0001, covering about 99% of repertoires, were analysed. A TCS score was defined as the ratio between F50 (clonal expansion) and ExV (chaos), using BLOSUM62-based TCRdist between CDR3 peptides within each V-J. Welch's t-statistics and random forest reduced just over 500 V-J features to 13, which were used in a naive Bayes classifier (R e1071). The raw public data were reprocessed by TCRdb itself: fastp quality trimming at Q25, MiXCR clonotype calling, in-frame beta chains only. Every CDR3 protein is listed once, alongside the most common genes and DNA of its rows. The V and J calls were determined by TCRdb, not by the authors. This sample lists about 590,000 distinct CDR3 sequences; 11% to 15% were detected once. The ten largest make up 6.5% to 9% of the sample.

Ophthalmopathy patients had moderately to severely active disease, with a Clinical Activity Score of 3 or more, a NOSPECS grade of 4 or more, and a disease duration of less than 3 months. Patients with uncontrolled infections, other autoimmune diseases, pregnancy or lactation were excluded. Diagnoses relied on clinical symptoms, serum thyroxine and TRAb, thyroid ultrasound and orbital computed tomography. Ficoll-Paque density gradient centrifugation was used to isolate PBMCs from under 11 ml of fresh peripheral blood. Total RNA was extracted with Trizol reagent, and quality was checked on an Agilent 2100 Bioanalyzer. There are 16 amino acids in the CDR3, from cysteine to phenylalanine inclusive. The entry retains the CDR3 DNA only, 48 bases that are in frame from base 1. For this chain, trimming is 3 bases at the V end and 6 bases at the J end, and the number of junction bases without a gene match is 9.

This receptor was taken from a woman aged 18-35 years with Graves' ophthalmopathy. The rearranged segments are TRBV12-3 or TRBV12-4 and TRBJ1-2; the junction holds 11 bases that match TRBD1. Sequencing used blood. CDR3 reads: CASSFGTGGGVDGYTF. Here is the DNA: TGTGCCAGCAGTTTCGGGACAGGGGGTGGGGTGGATGGCTACACCTTC.